This T cell receptor (beta chain) appears in the sequencing data of a study of shared clonotypes between healthy human individuals (TCRdb year 2020). Context from the whole study: The cohort included a few men and a couple of women between 18 and 49 years of age. Per donor, three plates each were used for CD4 naive and CD4 memory, two for CD8 naive, and one for CD8 memory. To estimate repertoire size and how much clonotype sharing occurs between individuals, the study deeply sequenced the blood TCR repertoires of roughly 5 healthy adults. To increase sequencing depth and limit assay-specific biases, TCR repertoire library preparation and sequencing were carried out by different laboratories using diverse techniques. Between about 0.8 and 9 billion PBMCs per donor were obtained by leukapheresis.

Study-level results and caveats: Incomplete sequencing was indicated by rarefaction of sorted-subset datasets, despite the large sequencing depth. Clonotypes shared by all four sorted-subset donors showed higher generation probabilities than non-shared clonotypes. When several donors were compared, the shared fraction of clonotypes was 5% to 6.5% for naive CD4, over 3% for naive CD8, roughly 2.5% for memory CD4, and under 0.5% for memory CD8. Naive subsets generally had larger estimated clonotype richness than memory subsets did. Sampling was restricted to blood, and TCR repertoires in tissue are likely to differ from TCR repertoires in blood. Pairwise subsampling indicated that sequencing depth was expected to affect the degree of clonotype sharing among donors. The genetic and exposure-history diversity represented was limited by the small number of donors.

Using the deep immunoSEQ assay, multiplex PCR amplified TCR CDR3 regions from genomic DNA. For each cell subset, the extracted genomic DNA was distributed evenly across all wells of several immunoSEQ 96-well plates, and each plate served as one replicate. For sorted subsets, about 200 ng genomic DNA, equal to approximately 30,000 T cell genomes, was loaded into each replicate PCR. Purified libraries were quantified with a Qubit 3.0 fluorometer, sized on a Bioanalyzer 2100, and re-quantified with the KAPA Library Quantification kit. Every immunoSEQ 96-well plate was sequenced on a separate single-read 150-cycle Illumina NextSeq 550 flow cell. The original methods were these. The immunoSEQ output contained only junctional sequences without quality scores, so filtering could not match that applied to full-length reads. Sequences were annotated with PyIR, a Python wrapper for IgBLAST v1.9, using IMGT germline references to assign V/J genes and CDR3. Reads were filtered out if the reads had weak V/J assignments (E-value above 1e-6), no CDR3, stop codons, out-of-frame junctions, or ambiguous translated residues. A V3J clonotype was defined by an identical inferred V gene, J gene, and CDR3 amino acid sequence. Percentage overlap between repertoires was computed as shared unique clonotypes divided by the size of the smaller repertoire. Repertoire richness was assessed with RTK rarefaction, the Chao1 estimator, and Recon v2.1 estimates of unobserved clonotypes. For all TCRbeta clonotypes obtained by the gDNA method from a handful of donors, generation probabilities were computed with OLGA. As stored in TCRdb, this immuneACCESS dataset retains in-frame rearrangements with V and J assigned. A fraction of the clones does not appear; measured against another copy, unresolved V genes explain less than half of the discrepancy, and the remainder lacks a known reason. The V and J calls and clone size were taken over from that table, and D and trimming were inferred from the DNA. The sample table holds fewer than 1.8 million clones, of which about 98.5% were seen once. The top ten constitute roughly 0.36% of the sample.

Turning to this clone: Its recognized antigen is unknown. Per-base qualities were not stored, and no clone one base away is much larger.

Donors were healthy HIV-negative adults with no recently reported acute infections or vaccinations. Every donor was a Caucasian adult living in Nashville, Tennessee, USA. Magnetic negative selection was used to enrich CD4+ T cells, after which naive cells were positively selected on CD45RA and the negative fraction became the memory subset. Blood was collected by leukapheresis, and PBMCs were isolated by Ficoll-Histopaque density gradient centrifugation and then cryopreserved in liquid nitrogen vapor phase. Analytical flow cytometry was used to check the purity and quantity of every magnetically sorted T cell population. Genomic DNA was isolated from each sorted fraction and quantified by UV absorbance on a Nanodrop 2000c. The germline V gene encodes CDR1 MDHEN and CDR2 SYDVKM. V sheds 8 bases and J sheds 5 bases, leaving 16 bases between their ends. The CDR3 runs 13 amino acids, cysteine and phenylalanine included. Here the CDR3 DNA is all that survives: 39 bases in frame from base 1.

The rearrangement joined TRBV28 to TRBJ2-7, with a tentative D gene TRBD1 over 6 matching bases. Sequenced: naive CD4+ T cells sorted from blood. The cell subset or site label, read with the paper, signifies: CD45RA+ positively selected. This TCR was recovered from a man aged 25-45 years in good health. This receptor carries the CDR3 CASSVQGLDEQYF. The DNA sequence is TGTGCCAGCTCCGTACAGGGTCTGGACGAGCAGTACTTC.